This TCR beta chain derives from a study of blood T cell repertoires in COVID-19. V shed 5 bases and J 1 base; nucleotides not matched to a gene: 3. The germline V gene has CDR1 MGHDK and CDR2 SYGVNS. The CDR3 spans 15 residues. The table came from immunoSEQ multiplex PCR; TCRdb's copy has only in-frame clones and leaves some out. The sample has 250,000 or so clones, 89% seen once; the top ten hold 0.85% to 1%. This receptor was obtained from a woman aged 40-49 years who had recovered from COVID-19. V usage is TRBV25-1 and J usage is TRBJ2-1, with 9 nucleotides matching TRBD2. The sequencing input was peripheral blood. In nucleotides, the CDR3 is TGTGCCAGCAGTTCCAGCGGGAGGTCCTACAATGAGCAGTTCTTC. Its translation: CASSSSGRSYNEQFF.